These T cell receptor beta chains were read from a single sample in a study of blood T cell repertoires in COVID-19. The repertoire was sequenced with immunoSEQ multiplex PCR; TCRdb's copy has only in-frame clones and lacks some. Among 110,000 or so clones, roughly 82% were seen once, and the ten largest hold around 10%. Sequenced sample: peripheral blood. Receptor source: a human donor in a cohort sampled during active COVID-19. The CDR3 runs from the conserved cysteine through the conserved F or W. A D gene is named only where the DNA matches it firmly. Not all rows give a size; the values are once, few, many and, for expanded clones, a class.

>TRBD1|TRBV7-9|TRBJ1-4|.
CASSLRQGVATNEKLFF
TGTGCCAGCAGCTTGAGACAGGGAGTTGCAACTAATGAAAAACTGTTTTTT
>TRBD1|TRBV18|TRBJ2-4|.
CASSPTGPTGIQYF
TGTGCCAGCTCACCGACAGGGCCGACGGGCATTCAGTACTTC
>TRBD1|TRBV11-2|TRBJ2-7|once
CASSPGPNRGPYEQYF
TGTGCCAGCAGCCCCGGACCTAACAGGGGGCCCTACGAGCAGTACTTC
>TRBD1|TRBV13|TRBJ2-5|.
CASSFLGQGQETQYF
TGTGCCAGCAGCTTCCTGGGACAGGGTCAAGAGACCCAGTACTTC
>TRBD1|TRBV27|TRBJ1-6|.
CAIRQGGLDSPLHF
TGTGCCATCAGACAGGGCGGCTTGGATTCACCCCTCCACTTT
>.|TRBV24-1|TRBJ2-3|.
CATSAVAEDTQYF
TGTGCCACCAGTGCGGTAGCGGAGGATACGCAGTATTTT
>TRBD2|TRBV7-9|TRBJ2-5|once
CASSWASGQETQYF
TGTGCCAGCAGCTGGGCTAGCGGGCAAGAGACCCAGTACTTC
>.|TRBV2|TRBJ2-3|.
CASSEQGETDTQYF
TGTGCCAGCAGTGAACAGGGTGAGACAGATACGCAGTATTTT
>.|TRBV6-5|TRBJ2-7|.
CASRPDTATYEQYF
TGTGCCAGCAGGCCCGACACGGCTACCTACGAGCAGTACTTC
>TRBD1|TRBV18|TRBJ1-2|.
CASSPRRTGSYGYTF
TGTGCCAGCTCACCCCGACGGACAGGGAGCTATGGCTACACCTTC
>.|TRBV6-5|TRBJ2-5|.
CASSRTAPSETQYF
TGTGCCAGCAGCCGGACAGCCCCTAGCGAGACCCAGTACTTC
>TRBD2|TRBV10-2|TRBJ2-1|few
CASRLADNEQFF
TGCGCCAGCAGACTAGCGGACAATGAGCAGTTCTTC
>.|TRBV20-1|TRBJ2-7|.
CSGESSYEQYF
TGCAGTGGTGAGAGCTCCTACGAGCAGTACTTC
>.|TRBV9|TRBJ2-7|.
CASSVGLTNYEQYF
TGTGCCAGCAGCGTAGGTCTAACCAACTACGAGCAGTACTTC
>.|TRBV4-3|TRBJ2-7|.
CASSQEVRWEQYF
TGCGCCAGCAGCCAAGAAGTGAGGTGGGAGCAGTACTTC
>.|TRBV5-1|TRBJ2-3|.
CASSPPDRSGTDTQYF
TGCGCCAGCAGCCCCCCCGACAGGTCAGGCACAGATACGCAGTATTTT
>TRBD1|TRBV6-5|TRBJ1-2|.
CASSLTQGAGGYTF
TGTGCCAGCAGTTTGACCCAGGGGGCGGGTGGCTACACCTTC
>TRBD1|TRBV2|TRBJ1-2|.
CASKGQGRDYGYTF
TGTGCCAGCAAGGGACAGGGCCGGGACTATGGCTACACCTTC
>.|TRBV5-1|TRBJ1-6|.
CASSLALQSSLHF
TGCGCCAGCAGCTTGGCGCTCCAAAGCTCCCTCCACTTT
>.|TRBV2|TRBJ1-6|.
CASRGEYNSPLHF
TGTGCCAGCAGAGGAGAGTATAATTCACCCCTCCACTTT
>.|TRBV7-2|TRBJ2-3|.
CASSPPGLQDTQYF
TGTGCCAGCAGCCCCCCAGGGTTGCAGGATACGCAGTATTTT
>TRBD1|TRBV20-1|TRBJ1-4|few
CSASPITGGAGEKLFF
TGCAGTGCTAGTCCAATTACAGGGGGCGCGGGGGAAAAACTGTTTTTT
>.|TRBV5-1|TRBJ1-1|.
CASSSVGDNTEAFF
TGCGCCAGCAGCTCGGTCGGGGATAACACTGAAGCTTTCTTT
>.|TRBV28|TRBJ2-2|.
CASSPPGLPDTGELFF
TGTGCCAGCAGTCCCCCCGGACTCCCGGACACCGGGGAGCTGTTTTTT
>.|TRBV3-1/TRBV3-2|TRBJ1-2|.
CASSHGQLIYGYTF
TGTGCCAGCAGCCACGGACAGCTGATTTATGGCTACACCTTC
>TRBD1|TRBV6-6|TRBJ2-1|.
CATYPGTDNEQFF
TGTGCCACTTACCCGGGGACAGACAATGAGCAGTTCTTC
>.|TRBV5-1|TRBJ1-1|.
CASNPLGDMNTEAFF
TGCGCCAGCAACCCGTTAGGAGATATGAACACTGAAGCTTTCTTT
>.|TRBV10-3|TRBJ2-5|.
CAISESLGGETQYF
TGTGCCATCAGTGAGTCCCTAGGGGGAGAGACCCAGTACTTC
>.|TRBV27|TRBJ2-1|few
CASSLTWGQRQFF
TGTGCCAGCAGTTTAACTTGGGGGCAAAGGCAGTTCTTC
>.|TRBV21-1|TRBJ1-2|.
CASSTHRSHGYTF
TGTGCCAGCAGCACTCACAGGAGTCATGGCTACACCTTC
>.|TRBV29-1|TRBJ2-1|.
CSVRDLYNEQFF
TGCAGCGTCAGGGACTTATACAATGAGCAGTTCTTC
>.|TRBV6-5|TRBJ2-2|.
CASISRNANTGELFF
TGTGCCAGCATTTCGCGCAACGCGAACACCGGGGAGCTGTTTTTT
>.|TRBV6-5|TRBJ2-2|.
CASIRGAANTGELFF
TGTGCCAGCATCAGAGGCGCCGCGAACACCGGGGAGCTGTTTTTT
>.|TRBV7-9|TRBJ2-1|.
CASSLRGYNEQFF
TGTGCCAGCAGCTTAAGGGGCTACAATGAGCAGTTCTTC
>TRBD2|TRBV9|TRBJ2-3|.
CASSDGGAGSDTQYF
TGTGCCAGCAGCGACGGGGGGGCGGGATCAGATACGCAGTATTTT
>.|TRBV7-6|TRBJ1-1|.
CASSLKPVNTEAFF
TGTGCCAGCAGCTTAAAGCCGGTGAACACTGAAGCTTTCTTT
>.|TRBV24-1|TRBJ2-3|.
CATREQGPTDTQYF
TGTGCCACCAGGGAACAGGGTCCCACAGATACGCAGTATTTT
>.|TRBV15|TRBJ1-2|.
CATSREREDGYTF
TGTGCCACCAGCAGAGAGAGGGAGGATGGCTACACCTTC
>.|TRBV6-6|TRBJ2-5|few
CASSYSKDSKTQYF
TGTGCCAGCAGTTACTCCAAGGACAGCAAGACCCAGTACTTC
>TRBD1|TRBV5-1|TRBJ2-7|.
CASSVTGGHSYEQYF
TGCGCCAGCAGCGTAACAGGGGGCCACTCCTACGAGCAGTACTTC